Each of the 4 T cell receptor beta chains below was sequenced from the same sample in a study of blood T cell repertoires in COVID-19. Here immunoSEQ multiplex PCR was the method, and the copy in TCRdb shows in-frame clones only, minus some. The sample yields under 450,000 clones, 86% seen once. The sample consisted of peripheral blood. These receptors all stem from a woman aged 60-75 years with COVID-19, enrolled during active disease.

The genes are TRBV19 and TRBJ1-6; TRBD1 might be the D (6 bases). CDR1 is LNHDA, CDR2 SQIVND, per germline (reference sequence). The V end was cut by 6 bases, the J end by 5 bases, with 11 bases between. The CDR3 runs 14 residues. The CDR3 loop reads CASRRAGDNSPLHF. The DNA for the CDR3 is TGTGCCAGTAGAAGGGCAGGGGATAATTCACCCCTCCACTTT.

The chain couples TRBV5-1 to TRBJ2-5; 9 nucleotides agree with TRBD2. V was pared by 0 bases and J by 4 bases, with 7 bases of the junction left unmatched. The CDR3 length is 16 residues. Germline values: CDR1 SGHRS, CDR2 YFSETQ. The DNA for the CDR3 is TGCGCCAGCAGCTTGGGGTTGGCGGGGGGGCCAGAGACCCAGTACTTC. Its protein is CASSLGLAGGPETQYF.

The rearrangement uses TRBV5-1 and TRBJ2-2; tentative D call: TRBD1 (5 bases). The CDR3 length is 16 residues. Germline V gene sequence: CDR1 SGHRS, CDR2 YFSETQ. V lost 7 bases and J 4 bases, leaving 20 bases between the germline ends. The DNA for the CDR3 is TGCGCCAGCCGGAGAGAGTTTGGGGCAGGCACCGGGGAGCTGTTTTTT. Its translation is CASRREFGAGTGELFF.

The chain combines TRBV9 with TRBJ2-1, with D possibly being TRBD2 (5 bases). The germline V and J ends were trimmed by 5 bases and 10 bases, with 10 bases remaining between them. Germline V gene data show CDR1 as SGDLS and CDR2 as YYNGEE. This CDR3 is 11 amino acids long. The CDR3 DNA follows: TGTGCCAGCAGGGGAGACGGGGAGCAGTTCTTC. Translation: CASRGDGEQFF.